The clone carrying this TCR beta chain has ten or more counts. TCR beta CDR3 sequences were amplified from RNA transcripts. Carried out on the TCR CDR3, a first-round RT-PCR used the HTBI primer set. TCRdb processed the multiplex PCR reads anew with MiXCR; each CDR3 protein has one entry. The repertoire has some 440,000 distinct CDR3 sequences, roughly 14% of them found once; the top ten carry 13% to 15%. The sample belongs to a study of T cells in Graves' hyperthyroidism and ophthalmopathy. Trimming took 6 bases from V and 7 from J; bases not matched to a gene: 4. This CDR3 region has 13 residues. Germline V gene data show CDR1 as MNHEY and CDR2 as SMNVEV (reference sequence). The study enrolled patients aged 18 to 65 with newly diagnosed hyperthyroidism of under 2 months' duration.

The sample consisted of blood. The chain carries TRBV27 and TRBJ2-1; 9 bases match TRBD2. This clonotype was sampled from a woman younger than 35 with Graves' hyperthyroidism. CDR3 nucleotide sequence: TGTGCCAGCAGCGGGACTAGCATGAATGAGCAGTTCTTC. Protein sequence: CASSGTSMNEQFF.